The 30 T cell receptor beta chains listed next were all sequenced from one sample in a study of identical twins. MiXCR, run by TCRdb on the 5' RACE reads, gives a single entry per CDR3 protein. The sample records 350,000 to 450,000 distinct CDR3 sequences, roughly 20% being singletons. Input material: naive T cells sorted from blood. These receptors came from a middle-aged man in good health.

This clonotype was recorded many times. This chain uses TRBV5-1 with TRBJ2-1; a possible D gene is TRBD1 (6 bases). CDR3 length: 13 amino acids. Trimming cost V 7 bases and J 5 bases, with 13 bases left between them. Germline V gives CDR1 SGHRS, CDR2 YFSETQ. The CDR3 spells CASRQDNHNEQFF. The CDR3 bases are TGCGCCAGCCGACAGGATAACCACAATGAGCAGTTCTTC.

This chain connects TRBV7-9 to TRBJ2-7; 14 bases align to TRBD2. The CDR3 length is 15 residues. Germline values: CDR1 SEHNR, CDR2 FQNEAQ (reference sequence). Germline trimming cut 3 bases from V and 6 bases from J; bases unmatched to any gene: 4. The CDR3 nucleotides read TGTGCCAGCAGCTTGGGACTAGCGGGAGATCGCGAGCAGTACTTC. Its translation is CASSLGLAGDREQYF.

This sequence joins TRBV6-5 and TRBJ2-2; 8 nucleotides match TRBD1. The length of the CDR3 is 15 residues. CDR1 and CDR2 from the germline V gene are MNHEY and SVGAGI. Unmatched junction bases numbered 2, after V lost 1 base and J lost 4 bases. CDR3 residues: CASSYFGTGTGELFF. The CDR3 region has the DNA TGTGCCAGCAGTTACTTCGGGACAGGCACCGGGGAGCTGTTTTTT.

The chain joins TRBV20-1 to TRBJ1-1, with D unclear. Per germline, CDR1 DFQATT and CDR2 SNEGSKA (reference sequence). Between the trimmed V and J ends, which lost 3 bases and 4 bases, there was a span of 18 bases. This CDR3 has 15 amino acids. DNA of the CDR3: TGCAGTGCTAGGAGGGCTGAAGGGTCGGGCACTGAAGCTTTCTTT. Its translation: CSARRAEGSGTEAFF.

The genes are TRBV7-9 and TRBJ2-7; 9 nucleotides line up with TRBD1. Trimming removed 5 bases from V and 4 bases from J; junction bases left unmatched: 6. The CDR3 totals 14 residues. Germline-derived CDR1 and CDR2 are SEHNR and FQNEAQ (reference sequence). This CDR3 reads CASSPGTGRYEQYF. The CDR3, as DNA: TGTGCCAGCAGCCCAGGGACAGGGAGGTACGAGCAGTACTTC.

This clonotype has a count of ten or more. The chain carries TRBV4-1 and TRBJ1-3; weak D call: TRBD1 (5 bases). Trimming stripped 1 base from V and 0 bases from J, with 10 bases between. Germline V gene data show CDR1 as MGHRA and CDR2 as YSYEKL. CDR3 length: 16 amino acids. CDR3 DNA sequence: TGCGCCAGCAGCCAAGTTACCGGGGGCTCTGGAAACACCATATATTTT. Translation gives CASSQVTGGSGNTIYF.

This clonotype came up a few times. This CDR3 reads CSVQGLGTGELFF. The CDR3 region has the DNA TGCAGCGTTCAGGGGCTAGGCACCGGGGAGCTGTTTTTT. The gene calls are TRBV29-1 and TRBJ2-2; D is possibly TRBD1 (6 bases). Per germline, CDR1 SQVTM and CDR2 ANQGSEA. Between the trimmed V and J ends, which lost 5 bases and 4 bases, there was a span of 11 bases. This CDR3 is 13 amino acids long.

V usage is TRBV12-3 or TRBV12-4 and J usage is TRBJ2-4; 11 bases are a match to TRBD1. With 4 bases clipped from V and 2 bases from J, the junction kept 13 bases outside the gene matches. CDR3 length equals 19 residues. The CDR3 region has the DNA TGTGCCAGCAGTTCCCAGGACAGGGGGCTAACTTTCACCAAAAACATTCAGTACTTC. This sequence encodes CASSSQDRGLTFTKNIQYF.

This clonotype was seen many times. The chain carries TRBV14 and TRBJ2-4; no definite D call. Germline V gives CDR1 SGHDN, CDR2 FVKESK. This CDR3 contains 13 residues. The V end was cut by 0 bases, the J end by 3 bases, with 3 bases between. The CDR3 region has the DNA TGTGCCAGCAGCCAAGATGGCAAAAACATTCAGTACTTC. Its protein product is CASSQDGKNIQYF.

This sequence joins TRBV14 and TRBJ2-7; D perhaps matches TRBD2 (6 bases). The V gene's germline CDR1 is SGHDN and CDR2 FVKESK. The CDR3 contains 16 residues. Trimming pared 1 base from V and 7 bases from J, leaving 20 bases between. This CDR3 is CASSQGGGAPLREQYF. CDR3 nucleotide sequence: TGTGCCAGCAGCCAAGGTGGCGGGGCCCCTTTGCGGGAGCAGTACTTC.

This sequence joins TRBV5-1 and TRBJ2-1; D is ambiguous. Deletions cut 1 base from V and 5 bases from J, with 10 bases between. CDR1 is SGHRS and CDR2 is YFSETQ in the germline V gene. This CDR3 has 14 amino acids. The CDR3, as DNA: TGCGCCAGCAGCTTGAATCGGTGGAACAATGAGCAGTTCTTC. Its translation: CASSLNRWNNEQFF.

This clonotype has only a few counts. V is TRBV5-1 and J is TRBJ2-7, with D possibly being TRBD1 (5 bases). CDR1 is SGHRS, CDR2 YFSETQ, per germline. With 2 bases removed from V and 2 bases from J, the gap between germline ends came to 11 bases. The CDR3 totals 14 residues. CDR3 DNA: TGCGCCAGCAGCTTTCTCAGGGAAGCCTACGAGCAGTACTTC. Protein: CASSFLREAYEQYF.

The chain links TRBV24-1 to TRBJ2-1; no clear D gene. Trimming stripped 2 bases from V and 5 bases from J, with 12 bases between. Germline V gene data show CDR1 as KGHDR and CDR2 as SFDVKD. The CDR3 sequence is 15 residues long. The CDR3 here is CATSDSSTRHNEQFF. The CDR3 DNA sequence: TGTGCCACCAGTGATTCATCGACAAGGCACAATGAGCAGTTCTTC.

The count of this clonotype is one. The gene calls are TRBV7-9 and TRBJ2-5, with D possibly called TRBD1 or TRBD2 (5 bases each). The V gene's germline CDR1 is SEHNR and CDR2 FQNEAQ (reference sequence). This CDR3 contains 15 residues. With 0 bases removed from V and 1 base from J, the gap between germline ends came to 9 bases. This chain's CDR3 is CASSLAGVFQETQYF. CDR3 coding DNA: TGTGCCAGCAGCTTAGCGGGGGTTTTCCAAGAGACCCAGTACTTC.

The rearrangement links TRBV20-1 to TRBJ1-6; D might be TRBD1 (5 bases). The CDR3 is 13 amino acids. Per germline, CDR1 DFQATT and CDR2 SNEGSKA (reference sequence). V was clipped by 8 bases and J by 6 bases, with 14 bases between them. Here the CDR3 DNA reads TGCAGTTCACCCGGGGGGGGTAATTCACCCCTCCACTTT. It codes for CSSPGGGNSPLHF.

This chain links TRBV4-2 with TRBJ2-5; D may be TRBD2 (6 bases). The CDR3 totals 16 residues. V was shortened by 1 base and J by 3 bases, with 15 bases between the two germline ends. Germline V CDR1 and CDR2: LGHNA, YNFKEQ. CDR3 in DNA: TGTGCCAGCAGCCAAGGAGTAGGAACGGGGGAAGAGACCCAGTACTTC. Amino acids: CASSQGVGTGEETQYF.

This clonotype was counted ten times or more. The chain uses TRBV10-3 and TRBJ2-3; D remains ambiguous. With 6 bases removed from V and 5 bases from J, the gap between germline ends came to 12 bases. Germline V gene data show CDR1 as ENHRY and CDR2 as SYGVKD. CDR3 length equals 13 residues. CDR3 sequence reads: CAIRPVPLDTQYF. For the CDR3, the DNA is TGTGCCATCAGACCCGTTCCTTTAGATACGCAGTATTTT.

In this sample, this clonotype turned up a few times. The chain uses TRBV10-3 and TRBJ2-7; D is ambiguous. V was clipped by 6 bases and J by 0 bases, with 9 bases between them. Germline V gene lookup returns CDR1 ENHRY and CDR2 SYGVKD. The CDR3 has 13 amino acids. The CDR3 DNA follows: TGTGCCATCAGCGAAGACCACTCCTACGAGCAGTACTTC. Its translation: CAISEDHSYEQYF.

This clonotype was detected many times. The J gene is TRBJ2-6, the V gene TRBV7-8; 8 nucleotides align to TRBD1. In germline, CDR1 is SGHVS, CDR2 FQNEAQ. After removal of 5 bases from V and 2 bases from J, the junction contained 8 bases not matched to a gene. The CDR3 extends over 17 amino acids. CDR3 DNA: TGTGCCAGCAGCCTACGACAGGGGAACGCTGGGGCCAACGTCCTGACTTTC. Translating it yields CASSLRQGNAGANVLTF.

This clonotype was seen a handful of times. The rearrangement links TRBV20-1 to TRBJ1-2, with D possibly matching TRBD1 (6 bases). Germline-derived CDR1 and CDR2 are DFQATT and SNEGSKA (reference sequence). CDR3 size: 14 residues. V lost 4 bases and J lost 2, with 14 bases in between. Here the CDR3 DNA reads TGCAGTGCTACCGACAGGATCCTCAACTATGGCTACACCTTC. This gives the protein CSATDRILNYGYTF.

The chain uses TRBV29-1 and TRBJ2-3; D ambiguous. This CDR3 is built from 14 residues. Trimming took off 0 bases at V and 2 bases at J, with 9 bases between the two ends. Germline V gene lookup returns CDR1 SQVTM and CDR2 ANQGSEA. CDR3: CSVEDLKITDTQYF. CDR3 nucleotides: TGCAGCGTTGAAGATCTTAAAATCACAGATACGCAGTATTTT.

This clonotype occurred a few times. This rearrangement joins TRBV20-1 to TRBJ1-2; the match to TRBD1 covers 7 bases. This CDR3 comprises 14 residues. V gave up 3 bases and J gave up 2 bases; unmatched junction bases: 6. Germline-derived CDR1 and CDR2 are DFQATT and SNEGSKA (reference sequence). The CDR3 coding sequence is TGCAGTGCTAGGATCTTACAGGGGAACTATGGCTACACCTTC. Protein sequence: CSARILQGNYGYTF.

The chain links TRBV15 to TRBJ2-3; D perhaps matches TRBD2 (6 bases). Trimming pared 5 bases from V and 2 bases from J, leaving 14 bases between. Per germline, CDR1 LNHNV and CDR2 YYDKDF (reference sequence). The CDR3 is 15 amino acids. As DNA, the CDR3 is TGTGCCACCAGCGGCGGGGTCCCTTCCACAGATACGCAGTATTTT. Encoded protein: CATSGGVPSTDTQYF.

Points on this clonotype: Just one base apart from a much larger clone, this may be a read error. This is likely a read error, given that the CDR3 carries no conserved phenylalanine or tryptophan at its end. V is TRBV7-9 and J is TRBJ1-1; maybe TRBD1 (5 bases). The CDR3 is made up of 13 amino acids. Deletions cut 5 bases from V and 4 bases from J, with 11 bases between. CDR1 and CDR2 from the germline V gene are SEHNR and FQNEAQ (reference sequence). CDR3 sequence (DNA): TGTGCCAGCAGCGTGGACCAGGGCACTGAAGCTTTCATT. Residues: CASSVDQGTEAFI.

At least ten counts were recorded for this clonotype. The chain is built from TRBV9 and TRBJ2-1, with 9 bases lining up with TRBD2. The V gene's germline CDR1 is SGDLS and CDR2 YYNGEE. V was pared by 4 bases and J by 3 bases, with 8 bases of the junction left unmatched. This CDR3 region has 16 residues. The chain's CDR3 is CASSSSGGRVYNEQFF. The CDR3 coding sequence is TGTGCCAGCAGCTCTTCCGGCGGGAGGGTCTACAATGAGCAGTTCTTC.

This clonotype was observed a handful of times. V and J are TRBV20-1 and TRBJ2-1; 9 bases match TRBD2. CDR3 length: 18 residues. Per the germline V gene, CDR1 is DFQATT and CDR2 is SNEGSKA (reference sequence). J was trimmed by 7 bases and V by 0 bases; bases with no gene match: 16. DNA of the CDR3: TGCAGTGCTAGAGATGGTCCCCCCGCTAGCGGGACGGGGAATGAGCAGTTCTTC. Encoded protein: CSARDGPPASGTGNEQFF.

The CDR3 protein is CASSVVPDFQETQYF. The DNA for the CDR3 is TGTGCCAGCAGCGTAGTGCCGGACTTTCAAGAGACCCAGTACTTC. This chain joins TRBV9 and TRBJ2-5; tentative D call: TRBD2 (5 bases). The CDR3 runs to 15 residues. V lost 0 bases, J lost 2 bases, and 11 bases lay in between. The germline gives CDR1 SGDLS, CDR2 YYNGEE.

This clonotype occurred a few times. The rearrangement links TRBV20-1 to TRBJ2-1, with TRBD2 identical over 14 bases. The CDR3 runs to 15 residues. Trimming at V came to 3 bases and at J to 8 bases, leaving 6 bases not matched to a gene. The V gene's germline CDR1 is DFQATT and CDR2 SNEGSKA (reference sequence). The CDR3 region has the DNA TGCAGTGCTAGGGCCGGGACTAGCGGGAGCGATGAGCAGTTCTTC. Its protein product is CSARAGTSGSDEQFF.

This sequence joins TRBV20-1 and TRBJ2-6; 8 positions match TRBD1. Germline V gene lookup returns CDR1 DFQATT and CDR2 SNEGSKA (reference sequence). V shed 5 bases and J 4 bases; nucleotides not matched to a gene: 10. CDR3 length: 16 amino acids. The CDR3 sequence is CSARRTGSTGANVLTF. In nucleotides, the CDR3 is TGCAGTGCTCGCCGGACAGGGAGCACCGGGGCCAACGTCCTGACTTTC.

The J gene is TRBJ2-3, the V gene TRBV6-2 or TRBV6-3, with 11 bases fitting TRBD2. Germline assignment: CDR1 MNHEY and CDR2 SVGEGT. Trimming cost V 8 bases and J 2 bases; bases outside gene matches: 27. This CDR3 is built from 22 residues. The CDR3 nucleotides are TGTGCCAGCGTCTGGGCCAGGGGGAATGTACTAGCGGGGGATAAATTCACAGATACGCAGTATTTT. It is translated as CASVWARGNVLAGDKFTDTQYF.